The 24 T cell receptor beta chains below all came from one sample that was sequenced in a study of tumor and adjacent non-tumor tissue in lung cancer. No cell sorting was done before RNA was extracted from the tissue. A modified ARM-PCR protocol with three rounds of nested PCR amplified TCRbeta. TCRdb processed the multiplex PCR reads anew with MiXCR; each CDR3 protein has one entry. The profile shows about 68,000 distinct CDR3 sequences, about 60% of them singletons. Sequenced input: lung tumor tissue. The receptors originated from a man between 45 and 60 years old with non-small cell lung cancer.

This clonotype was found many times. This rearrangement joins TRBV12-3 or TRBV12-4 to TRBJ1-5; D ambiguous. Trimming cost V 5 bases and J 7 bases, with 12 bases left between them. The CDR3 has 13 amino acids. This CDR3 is CASSPLLEQPQHF. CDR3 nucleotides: TGTGCCAGCAGTCCCCTACTTGAACAGCCCCAGCATTTT.

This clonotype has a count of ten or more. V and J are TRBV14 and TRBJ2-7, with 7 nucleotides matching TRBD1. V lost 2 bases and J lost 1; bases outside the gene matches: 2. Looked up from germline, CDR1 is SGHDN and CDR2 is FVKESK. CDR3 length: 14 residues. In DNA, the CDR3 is TGTGCCAGCAGCCAAACAGGGGCATCCTACGAGCAGTACTTC. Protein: CASSQTGASYEQYF.

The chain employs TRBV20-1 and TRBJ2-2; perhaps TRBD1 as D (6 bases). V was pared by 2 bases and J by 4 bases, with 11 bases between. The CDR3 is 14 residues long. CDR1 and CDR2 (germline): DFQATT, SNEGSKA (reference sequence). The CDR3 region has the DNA TGCAGTGCTAGATCAGGGACAACCACCGGGGAGCTGTTTTTT. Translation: CSARSGTTTGELFF.

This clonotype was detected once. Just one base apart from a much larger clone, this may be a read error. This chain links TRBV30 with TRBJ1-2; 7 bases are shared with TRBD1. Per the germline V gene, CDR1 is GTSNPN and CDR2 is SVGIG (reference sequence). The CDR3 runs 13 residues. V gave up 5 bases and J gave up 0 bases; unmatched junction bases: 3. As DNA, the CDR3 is TGTGCCTGGTTCGGGACAGCTAACTATGGCTACACCTTC. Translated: CAWFGTANYGYTF.

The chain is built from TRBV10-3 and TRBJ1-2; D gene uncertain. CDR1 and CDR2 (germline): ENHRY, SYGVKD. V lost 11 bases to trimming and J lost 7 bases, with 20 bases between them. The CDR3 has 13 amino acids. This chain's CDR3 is CAVNKEGNAGYTF. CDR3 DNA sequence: TGTGCCGTCAATAAGGAGGGTAATGCTGGCTACACCTTC.

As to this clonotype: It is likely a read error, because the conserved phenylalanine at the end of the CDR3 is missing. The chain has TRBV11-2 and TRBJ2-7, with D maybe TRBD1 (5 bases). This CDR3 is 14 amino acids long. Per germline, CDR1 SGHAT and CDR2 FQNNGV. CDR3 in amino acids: CASILDRGAYEQYL. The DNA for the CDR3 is TGTGCCAGCATCTTAGACAGAGGAGCCTACGAGCAGTACCTC.

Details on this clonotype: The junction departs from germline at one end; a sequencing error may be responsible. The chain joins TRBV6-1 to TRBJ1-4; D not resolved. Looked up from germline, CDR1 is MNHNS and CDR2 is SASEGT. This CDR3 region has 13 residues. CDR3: CACSALLDEKLFF. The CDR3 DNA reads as TGTGCCTGCAGCGCCCTTCTGGATGAAAAACTGTTTTTT.

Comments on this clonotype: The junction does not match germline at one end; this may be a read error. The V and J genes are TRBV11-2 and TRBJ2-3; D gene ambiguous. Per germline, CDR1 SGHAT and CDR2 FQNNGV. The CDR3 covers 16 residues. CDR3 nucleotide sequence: TGTGCCATCAGCTTATGGGTGTTATCTAGCACAGATACGCAGTATTTT. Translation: CAISLWVLSSTDTQYF.

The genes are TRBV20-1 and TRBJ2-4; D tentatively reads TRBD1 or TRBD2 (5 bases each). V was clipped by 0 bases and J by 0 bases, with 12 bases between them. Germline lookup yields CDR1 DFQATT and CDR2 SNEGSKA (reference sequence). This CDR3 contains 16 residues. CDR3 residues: CSARDSGRLAKNIQYF. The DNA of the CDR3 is TGCAGTGCTAGAGATTCGGGGCGTCTAGCCAAAAACATTCAGTACTTC.

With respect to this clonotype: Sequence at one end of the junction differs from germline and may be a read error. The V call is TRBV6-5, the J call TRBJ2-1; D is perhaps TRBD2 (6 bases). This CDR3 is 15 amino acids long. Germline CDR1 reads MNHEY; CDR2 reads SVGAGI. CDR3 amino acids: CASSYACGTYSEQFF. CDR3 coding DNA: TGTGCCAGCAGTTACGCTTGCGGGACCTACAGTGAGCAGTTCTTC.

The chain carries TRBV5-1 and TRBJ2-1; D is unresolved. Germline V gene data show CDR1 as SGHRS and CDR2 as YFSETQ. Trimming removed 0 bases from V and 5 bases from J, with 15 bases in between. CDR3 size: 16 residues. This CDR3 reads CASSLVGGIPNNEQFF. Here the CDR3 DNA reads TGCGCCAGCAGCTTGGTGGGTGGTATACCCAACAATGAGCAGTTCTTC.

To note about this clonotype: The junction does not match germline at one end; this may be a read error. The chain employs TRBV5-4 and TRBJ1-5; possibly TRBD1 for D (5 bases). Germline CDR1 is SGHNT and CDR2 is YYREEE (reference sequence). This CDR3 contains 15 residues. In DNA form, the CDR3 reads TGTGCCAGCAGCTTGTGGGGGACGGCAAATCAGCCCCAGCGTTTT. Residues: CASSLWGTANQPQRF.

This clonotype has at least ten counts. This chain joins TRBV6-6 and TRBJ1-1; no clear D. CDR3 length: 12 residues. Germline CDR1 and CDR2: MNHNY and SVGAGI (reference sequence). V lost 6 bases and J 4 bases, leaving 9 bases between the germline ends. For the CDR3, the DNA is TGTGCCAGCAGCCTGAGGGCCACTGAAGCTTTCTTT. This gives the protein CASSLRATEAFF.

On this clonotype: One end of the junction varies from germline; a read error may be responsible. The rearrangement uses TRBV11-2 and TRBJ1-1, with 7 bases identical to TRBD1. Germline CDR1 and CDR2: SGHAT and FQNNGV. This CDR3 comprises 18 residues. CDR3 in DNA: TGTGCCGGCAGTCGAGGGGGCGCAGGTCCTTGGGGGAACACTGAAGCTTTCTTT. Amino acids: CAGSRGGAGPWGNTEAFF.

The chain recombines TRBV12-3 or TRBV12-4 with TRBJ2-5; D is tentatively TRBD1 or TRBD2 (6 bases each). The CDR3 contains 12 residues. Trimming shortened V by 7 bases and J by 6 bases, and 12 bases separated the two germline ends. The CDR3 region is CASMRGAKTQYF. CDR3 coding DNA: TGTGCCAGCATGAGGGGGGCAAAGACCCAGTACTTC.

Here the CDR3 DNA reads TGTGCCAGCAGCTTAGAGGGGGCTAGCACAGATACGCAGTATTTT. It encodes CASSLEGASTDTQYF. The chain recombines TRBV7-8 with TRBJ2-3, with TRBD1 matching 7 bases. The CDR3 length is 15 residues. Germline V CDR1 and CDR2: SGHVS, FQNEAQ. The junction had 1 base not matched to a gene; V was cut back by 1 base and J by 0 bases.

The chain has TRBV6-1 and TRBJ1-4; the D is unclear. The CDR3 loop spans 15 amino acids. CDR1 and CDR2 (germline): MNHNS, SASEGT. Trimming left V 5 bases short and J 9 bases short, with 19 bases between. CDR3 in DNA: TGTGCCAGCAGTTGGGCCGCAGCCTTAAGCAAAAAACTGTTTTTT. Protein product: CASSWAAALSKKLFF.

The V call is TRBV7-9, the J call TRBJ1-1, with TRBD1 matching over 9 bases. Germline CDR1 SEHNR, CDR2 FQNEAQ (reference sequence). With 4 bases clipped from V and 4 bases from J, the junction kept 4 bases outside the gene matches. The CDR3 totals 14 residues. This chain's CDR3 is CASSSGTGTTEAFF. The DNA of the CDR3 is TGTGCCAGCAGCTCCGGGACAGGGACCACTGAAGCTTTCTTT.

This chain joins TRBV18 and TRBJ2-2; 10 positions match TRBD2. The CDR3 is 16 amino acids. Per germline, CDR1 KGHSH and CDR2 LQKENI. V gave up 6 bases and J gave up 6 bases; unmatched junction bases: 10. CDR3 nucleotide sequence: TGTGCCAGCTCGCCAAGACTAGCGGGTGTCCCCGGGGAGCTGTTTTTT. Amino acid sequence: CASSPRLAGVPGELFF.

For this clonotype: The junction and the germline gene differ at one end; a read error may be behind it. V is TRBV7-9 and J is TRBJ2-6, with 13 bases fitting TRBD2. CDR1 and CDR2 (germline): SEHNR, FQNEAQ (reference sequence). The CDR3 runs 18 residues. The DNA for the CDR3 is TGTGCCAGCAGCTCGGGACTAGCGGGACCCTCTGGGGCCAACGTCCTGAGTTTC. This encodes CASSSGLAGPSGANVLSF.

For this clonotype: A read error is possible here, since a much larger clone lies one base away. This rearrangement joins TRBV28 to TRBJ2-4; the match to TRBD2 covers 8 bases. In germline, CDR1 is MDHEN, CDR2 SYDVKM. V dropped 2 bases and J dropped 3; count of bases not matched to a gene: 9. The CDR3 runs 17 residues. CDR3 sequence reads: CASSLTSGTLVKNIQYF. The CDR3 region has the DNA TGTGCCAGCAGTTTAACTAGCGGAACCCTAGTCAAAAACATTCAGTACTTC.

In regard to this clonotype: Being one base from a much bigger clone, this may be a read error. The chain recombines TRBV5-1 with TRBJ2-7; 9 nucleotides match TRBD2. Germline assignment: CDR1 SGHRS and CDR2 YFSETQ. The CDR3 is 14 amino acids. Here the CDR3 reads CANSLAGGLLEQYF. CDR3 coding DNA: TGCGCCAACAGCCTCGCGGGGGGGCTGCTCGAGCAGTACTTC.

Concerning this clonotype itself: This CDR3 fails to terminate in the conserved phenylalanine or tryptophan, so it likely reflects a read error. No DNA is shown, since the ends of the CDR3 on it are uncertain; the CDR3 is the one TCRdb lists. The CDR3 region is CSGQEDYNEQFL. This chain uses TRBV29-1 with TRBJ2-1; the DNA was not used to check the table's D call, TRBD2. The CDR3 length is 12 residues, termini included. Looked up from germline, CDR1 is SQVTM and CDR2 is ANQGSEA.

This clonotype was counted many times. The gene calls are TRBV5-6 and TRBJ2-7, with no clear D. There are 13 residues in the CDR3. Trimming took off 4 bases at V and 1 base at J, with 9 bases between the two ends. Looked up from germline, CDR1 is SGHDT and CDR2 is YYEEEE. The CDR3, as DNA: TGTGCCAGCAGCCGCGCCTCTTCCTACGAGCAGTACTTC. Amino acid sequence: CASSRASSYEQYF. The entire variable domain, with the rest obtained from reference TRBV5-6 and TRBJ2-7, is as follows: DAGVTQSPTHLIKTRGQQVTLRCSPKSGHDTVSWYQQALGQGPQFIFQYYEEEERQRGNFPDRFSGHQFPNYSSELNVNALLLGDSALYLCASSRASSYEQYFGPGTRLTVT.